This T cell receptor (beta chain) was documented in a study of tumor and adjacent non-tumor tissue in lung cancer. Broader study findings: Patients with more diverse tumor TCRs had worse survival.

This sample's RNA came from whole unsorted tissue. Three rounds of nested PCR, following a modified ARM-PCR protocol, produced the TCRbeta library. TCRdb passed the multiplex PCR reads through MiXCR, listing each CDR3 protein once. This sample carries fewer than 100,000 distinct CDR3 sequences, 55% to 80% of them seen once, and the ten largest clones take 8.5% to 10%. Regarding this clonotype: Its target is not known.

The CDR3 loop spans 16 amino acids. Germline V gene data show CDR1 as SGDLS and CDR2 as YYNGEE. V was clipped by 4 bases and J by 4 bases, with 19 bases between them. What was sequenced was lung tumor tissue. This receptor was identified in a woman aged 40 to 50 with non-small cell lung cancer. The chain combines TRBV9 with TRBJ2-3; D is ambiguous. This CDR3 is CASSTQGVVAADTQYF. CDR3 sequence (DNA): TGTGCCAGCAGCACCCAAGGCGTTGTGGCAGCAGATACGCAGTATTTT.